These 9 T cell receptor beta chains share one sample of origin, sequenced in a study of blood T cell repertoires in COVID-19. This table comes from immunoSEQ multiplex PCR, and its TCRdb copy is limited to in-frame clones, with some not included. The profile shows 270,000 or so clones, 86% of them singletons. The sample comprised PBMCs or T cells enriched from blood (not recorded which). The receptors come from a woman under 30 who had recovered from COVID-19.

V gene TRBV30 combines with J gene TRBJ2-7, with TRBD1 matching 9 bases. V was clipped by 8 bases and J by 3 bases; unmatched bases: 8. The CDR3 has 13 residues. Looked up from germline, CDR1 is GTSNPN and CDR2 is SVGIG (reference sequence). CDR3 sequence (DNA): TGTGCCCCCCAACAGGGGGCTTTCTACGAGCAGTACTTC. It yields the protein CAPQQGAFYEQYF. Full variable domain (rest looked up from reference TRBV30 and TRBJ2-7): SQTIHQWPATLVQPVGSPLSLECTVEGTSNPNLYWYRQAAGRGLQLLFYSVGIGQISSEVPQNLSASRPQDRQFILSSKKLLLSDSGFYLCAPQQGAFYEQYFGPGTRLTVT.

V usage is TRBV11-3 and J usage is TRBJ1-1, with a weak D call TRBD1 (5 bases). The CDR3 covers 14 residues. Germline assignment: CDR1 SGHNT and CDR2 YENEEA. V shed 1 base and J shed 4 bases, with 10 bases lying between them. The CDR3 protein is CASSLGQGGTEAFF. Written as DNA, the CDR3 is TGTGCCAGCAGCTTAGGCCAGGGTGGCACTGAAGCTTTCTTT.

This clone appeared a few times. This chain uses TRBV5-4 with TRBJ2-1; 14 bases map to TRBD2. The CDR3 loop spans 13 amino acids. Germline V lookup: CDR1 SGHNT, CDR2 YYREEE (reference sequence). V shed 9 bases and J 8 bases; nucleotides not matched to a gene: 4. CDR3 amino acids: CATGLAGGYEQFF. Written as DNA, the CDR3 is TGTGCCACCGGACTAGCGGGAGGATATGAGCAGTTCTTC.

Points on this clone: One end of the junction varies from germline; a read error may be responsible. The chain carries TRBV5-3 and TRBJ1-1; a possible D gene is TRBD1 (5 bases). TRBV5-3 is an ORF, with its function uncertain. The CDR3 consists of 9 residues. DNA for the CDR3: TGTGCCAGATGGGGCGCATCTAACTTT. Translation: CARWGASNF.

V usage is TRBV30 and J usage is TRBJ1-2, with 9 bases matching TRBD1. CDR3 length: 15 residues. CDR1 and CDR2 (germline): GTSNPN, SVGIG (reference sequence). Germline trimming cut 4 bases from V and 3 bases from J; bases unmatched to any gene: 9. This CDR3 is CAWKPDRGSHYGYTF. In DNA, the CDR3 is TGTGCCTGGAAACCGGACAGGGGCAGTCACTATGGCTACACCTTC.

CDR3 region: CASSLLATGFGDGGYTF. The CDR3 DNA reads as TGTGCCAGCAGCTTATTAGCGACAGGGTTTGGTGACGGTGGCTACACCTTC. The genes are TRBV11-2 and TRBJ1-2; TRBD1 matches 7 bases. Germline V gene lookup returns CDR1 SGHAT and CDR2 FQNNGV. The CDR3 contains 17 residues. V lost 2 bases and J lost 7; bases outside the gene matches: 16.

V usage is TRBV7-2 and J usage is TRBJ2-7; the match to TRBD1 covers 9 bases. Per germline, CDR1 SGHTA and CDR2 FQGNSA. The ends lost 6 bases at V and 3 bases at J; junction bases unmatched: 3. This CDR3 is built from 13 residues. CDR3 loop: CASRGQGNYEQYF. The CDR3 coding sequence is TGTGCCAGCAGAGGACAGGGGAACTACGAGCAGTACTTC.

The J gene is TRBJ2-2, the V gene TRBV7-6; weak D call: TRBD1 (5 bases). The CDR3 consists of 15 residues. V gave up 1 base and J gave up 0 bases, with 6 bases separating them. CDR1 SGHVS and CDR2 FNYEAQ come from the germline V gene. This chain's CDR3 is CASSLGRANTGELFF. The CDR3 DNA follows: TGTGCCAGCAGCTTAGGCAGGGCGAACACCGGGGAGCTGTTTTTT.

This chain links TRBV29-1 with TRBJ1-1; D possibly corresponds to TRBD1 (6 bases). The CDR3 sequence is 13 residues long. The V end was cut by 3 bases, the J end by 8 bases, with 16 bases between. Germline V gene lookup returns CDR1 SQVTM and CDR2 ANQGSEA. The CDR3 DNA is TGCAGCGTTGAGCATAGGTCAGGGGCCGAAGCTTTCTTT. As protein: CSVEHRSGAEAFF.